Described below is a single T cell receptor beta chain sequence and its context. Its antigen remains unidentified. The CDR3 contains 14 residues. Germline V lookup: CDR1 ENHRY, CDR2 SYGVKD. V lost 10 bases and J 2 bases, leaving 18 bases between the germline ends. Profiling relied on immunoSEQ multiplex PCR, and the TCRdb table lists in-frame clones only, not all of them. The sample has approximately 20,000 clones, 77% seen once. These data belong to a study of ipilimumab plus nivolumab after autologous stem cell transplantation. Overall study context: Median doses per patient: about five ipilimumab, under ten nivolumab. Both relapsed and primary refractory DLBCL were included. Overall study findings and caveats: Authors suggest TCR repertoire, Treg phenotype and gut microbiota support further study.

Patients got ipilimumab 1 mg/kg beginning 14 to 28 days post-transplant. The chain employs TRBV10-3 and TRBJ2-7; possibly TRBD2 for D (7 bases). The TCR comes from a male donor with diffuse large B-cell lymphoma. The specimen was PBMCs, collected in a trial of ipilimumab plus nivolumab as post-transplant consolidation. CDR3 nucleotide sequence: TGTGCCACCAATGGGGGGGACACACCCTACGAGCAGTACTTC. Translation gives CATNGGDTPYEQYF.